This TCR beta chain was sequenced in a study of T-cell memory formation after mild COVID-19. The overall study: Most TCR clusters belonged to a single donor. General study points: A subset of responding clones appeared in pre-infection memory, suggesting cross-reactive memory joined. Mainly CM and EM harbored the contracting CD4+ clones; mainly EMRA harbored the CD8+ ones. Second-wave clones that peaked on day 37 lacked confirmed SARS-CoV-2 specificity.

One entry per CDR3 protein results from TCRdb running MiXCR on the 5' RACE reads. Of about 240,000 distinct CDR3 sequences in the sample, around a tenth were seen once. This CDR3 is 15 amino acids long. V lost 0 bases, J lost 6 bases, and 4 bases stayed unmatched. Per the germline V gene, CDR1 is LNHNV and CDR2 is YYDKDF (reference sequence). As regards this clonotype: Antigen: not known.

The chain recombines TRBV15 with TRBJ1-4; 7 nucleotides align to TRBD1. The specimen was PBMCs or a T cell subset sorted from them (not recorded which). The receptor's source is a man aged 18 to 29 who had mild COVID-19 (a few samples of this study predate the infection). Cell type and time point are not known. CDR3 coding DNA: TGTGCCACCAGCAGAGAACAGGGGACTGATGAAAAACTGTTTTTT. Its protein product is CATSREQGTDEKLFF.